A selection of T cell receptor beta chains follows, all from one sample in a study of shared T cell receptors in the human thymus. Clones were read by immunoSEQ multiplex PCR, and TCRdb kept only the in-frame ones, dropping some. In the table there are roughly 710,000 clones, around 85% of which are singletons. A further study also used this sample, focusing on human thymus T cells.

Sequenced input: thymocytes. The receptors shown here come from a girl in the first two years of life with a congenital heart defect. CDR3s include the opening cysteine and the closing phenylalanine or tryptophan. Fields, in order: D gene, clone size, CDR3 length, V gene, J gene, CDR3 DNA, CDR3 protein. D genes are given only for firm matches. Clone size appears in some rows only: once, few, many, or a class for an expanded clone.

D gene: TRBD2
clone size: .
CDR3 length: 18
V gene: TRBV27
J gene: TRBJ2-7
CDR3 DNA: TGTGCCAGCAGTACGGGGGGAGACCGAAACTACAACCACTACGAGCAGTACTTC
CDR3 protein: CASSTGGDRNYNHYEQYF

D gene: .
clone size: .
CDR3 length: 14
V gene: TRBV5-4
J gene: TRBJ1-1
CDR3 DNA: TGTGCCAGCAGCTTGGCCGGGGTTTATCTTGAAGCTTTCTTT
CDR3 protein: CASSLAGVYLEAFF

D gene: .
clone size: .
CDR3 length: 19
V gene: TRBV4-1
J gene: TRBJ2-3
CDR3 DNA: TGCGCCAGCAGCCAAGGACCCCGACGGGTCCCGGATGACACAGATACGCAGTATTTT
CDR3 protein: CASSQGPRRVPDDTDTQYF

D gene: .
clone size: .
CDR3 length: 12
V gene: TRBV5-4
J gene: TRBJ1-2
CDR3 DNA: TGTGCCAGCAGCAGGGGTCCGTATGGCTACACCTTC
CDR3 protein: CASSRGPYGYTF

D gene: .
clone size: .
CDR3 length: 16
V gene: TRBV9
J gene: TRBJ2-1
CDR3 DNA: TGTGCCAGCAGCGTAGATGCGGCGGCGGGTCCGAATGAGCAGTTCTTC
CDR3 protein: CASSVDAAAGPNEQFF

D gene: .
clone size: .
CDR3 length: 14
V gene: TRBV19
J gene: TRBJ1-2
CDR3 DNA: TGTGCCAGTAGTATCCGCAGGGGAAACTATGGCTACACCTTC
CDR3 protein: CASSIRRGNYGYTF

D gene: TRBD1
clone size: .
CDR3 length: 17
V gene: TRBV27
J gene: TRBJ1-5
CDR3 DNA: TGTGCCAGCAGTTTAAGAGGGACAGGGGGTTTTCATCAGCCCCAGCATTTT
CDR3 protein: CASSLRGTGGFHQPQHF

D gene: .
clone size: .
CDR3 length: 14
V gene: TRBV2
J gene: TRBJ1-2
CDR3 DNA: TGTGCCAGCAGGACAACTACAGGGTACTATGGCTACACCTTC
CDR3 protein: CASRTTTGYYGYTF

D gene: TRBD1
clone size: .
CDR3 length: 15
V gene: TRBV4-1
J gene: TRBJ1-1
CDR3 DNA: TGCGCCAGCAGCCACGGGACAGGGGTTTACACTGAAGCTTTCTTT
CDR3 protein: CASSHGTGVYTEAFF

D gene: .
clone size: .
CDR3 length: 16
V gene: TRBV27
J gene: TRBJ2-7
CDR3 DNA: TGTGCCAGCAGTTTAGGGGGACAACAAAACTCCTACGAGCAGTACTTC
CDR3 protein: CASSLGGQQNSYEQYF

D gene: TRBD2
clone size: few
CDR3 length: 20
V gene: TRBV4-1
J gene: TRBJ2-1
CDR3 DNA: TGCGCCAGCAGCCACCAAAGGGGACTAGCGGGGGGGAGCTCCTACAATGAGCAGTTCTTC
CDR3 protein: CASSHQRGLAGGSSYNEQFF

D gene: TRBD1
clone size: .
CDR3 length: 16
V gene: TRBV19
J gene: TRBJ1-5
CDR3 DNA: TGTGCCAGTAGTACCCCGCGACAGGGGAGCAATCAGCCCCAGCATTTT
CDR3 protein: CASSTPRQGSNQPQHF

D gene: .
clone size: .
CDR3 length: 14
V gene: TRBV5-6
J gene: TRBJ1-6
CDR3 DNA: TGTGCCAGCAGCTTGAAAAGGGGTGCCTCACCCCTCCACTTT
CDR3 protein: CASSLKRGASPLHF

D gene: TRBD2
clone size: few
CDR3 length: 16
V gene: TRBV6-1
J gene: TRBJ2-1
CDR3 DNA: TGTGCCAGCAGTGACCTTGGGACTAGTAGAATCGGTGAGCAGTTCTTC
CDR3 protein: CASSDLGTSRIGEQFF

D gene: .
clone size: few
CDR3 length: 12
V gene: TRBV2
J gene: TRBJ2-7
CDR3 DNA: TGTGCCAGCATGGTCCCCGGTTACGAGCAGTACTTC
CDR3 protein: CASMVPGYEQYF

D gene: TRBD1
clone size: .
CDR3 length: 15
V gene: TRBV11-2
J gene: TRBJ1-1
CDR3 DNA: TGTGCCAGCAGGCAAGACAGGGGCTCGAACACTGAAGCTTTCTTT
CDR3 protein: CASRQDRGSNTEAFF

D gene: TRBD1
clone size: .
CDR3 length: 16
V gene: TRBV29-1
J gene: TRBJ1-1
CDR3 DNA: TGCAGCGTTGAAGACCCAGACAGGGGGCGCTTCGCTGAAGCTTTCTTT
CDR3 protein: CSVEDPDRGRFAEAFF

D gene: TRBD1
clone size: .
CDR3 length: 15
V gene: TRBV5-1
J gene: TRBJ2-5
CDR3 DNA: TGCGCCAGCAGCAGCGTACAGGGGGCGCGGGAGACCCGGTACTTC
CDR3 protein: CASSSVQGARETRYF

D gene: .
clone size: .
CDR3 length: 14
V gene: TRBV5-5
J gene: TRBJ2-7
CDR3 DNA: TGTGCCAGCAGCTTTGGAAGGGGCACCTACGAGCAGTACTTC
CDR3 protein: CASSFGRGTYEQYF

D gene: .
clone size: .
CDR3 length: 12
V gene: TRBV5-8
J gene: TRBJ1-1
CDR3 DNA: TGTGCCAGGGGCGGGGGCTGCACTGAAGCTTTCTTT
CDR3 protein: CARGGGCTEAFF

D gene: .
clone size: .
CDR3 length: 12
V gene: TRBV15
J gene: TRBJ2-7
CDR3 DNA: TGTGCCACCGGGCACACTTCCTACGAGCAGTACTTC
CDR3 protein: CATGHTSYEQYF

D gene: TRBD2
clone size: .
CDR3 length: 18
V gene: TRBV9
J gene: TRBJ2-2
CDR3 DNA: TGTGCCAGCAGCGTAGCTACAGGCAGAGCGGGATACGCCGGGGAGCTGTTTTTT
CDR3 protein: CASSVATGRAGYAGELFF

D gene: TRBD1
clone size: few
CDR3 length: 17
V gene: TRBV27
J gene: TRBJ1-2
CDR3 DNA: TGTGCCAGCAGTACCACAGGGGATCCTAATTTCTTCTATGGCTACACCTTC
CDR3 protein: CASSTTGDPNFFYGYTF

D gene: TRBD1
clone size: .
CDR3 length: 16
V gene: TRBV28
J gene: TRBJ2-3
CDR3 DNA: TGTGCCAGCAGTCACCCCGACAGGGGTAGGACAGATACGCAGTATTTT
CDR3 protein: CASSHPDRGRTDTQYF

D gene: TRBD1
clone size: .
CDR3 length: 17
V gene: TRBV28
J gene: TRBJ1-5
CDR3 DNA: TGTGCCAGCAGTTTGCTGGCCAGGGGGCATCGAAATCAGCCCCAGCATTTT
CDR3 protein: CASSLLARGHRNQPQHF

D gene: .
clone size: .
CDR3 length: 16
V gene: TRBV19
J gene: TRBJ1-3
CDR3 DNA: TGTGCCAGTAGTATAGACAGGGAAAGCTCTGGAAACACCATATATTTT
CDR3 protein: CASSIDRESSGNTIYF

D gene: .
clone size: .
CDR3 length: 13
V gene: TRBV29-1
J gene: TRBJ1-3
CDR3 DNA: TGCAGCGTTGATTTGAGGTCTGGAAACACCATATATTTT
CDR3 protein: CSVDLRSGNTIYF

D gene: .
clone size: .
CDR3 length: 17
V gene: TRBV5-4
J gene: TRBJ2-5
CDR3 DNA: TGTGCCAGCAGCTTGGCCGGTAGGGAGAGGGAACAAGAGACCCAGTACTTC
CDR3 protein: CASSLAGREREQETQYF

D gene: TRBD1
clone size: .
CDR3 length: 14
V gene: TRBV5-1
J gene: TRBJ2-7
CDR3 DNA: TGCGCCAGCTTCGCCGGACAGGGGGAGGACGAGCAGTACTTC
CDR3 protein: CASFAGQGEDEQYF

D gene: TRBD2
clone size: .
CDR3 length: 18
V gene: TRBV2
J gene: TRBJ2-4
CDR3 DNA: TGTGCCAGCCGGGAACCCGGGACTAGCGGGGGGGGCAAAAACATTCAGTACTTC
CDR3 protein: CASREPGTSGGGKNIQYF

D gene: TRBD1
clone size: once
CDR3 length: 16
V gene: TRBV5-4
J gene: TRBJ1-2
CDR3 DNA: TGTGCCAGCAGCTTGGCAGGGGGCGAAGGTGTCTATGGCTACACCTTC
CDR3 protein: CASSLAGGEGVYGYTF

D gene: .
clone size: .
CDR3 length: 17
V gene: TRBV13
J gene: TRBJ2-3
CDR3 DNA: TGTGCCAGCAGACAGGGACGCCTCGTCGGTAGCACAGATACGCAGTATTTT
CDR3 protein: CASRQGRLVGSTDTQYF

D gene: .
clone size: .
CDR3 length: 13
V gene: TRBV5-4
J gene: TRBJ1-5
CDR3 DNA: TGTGCCAGCAGCTTATCACCCGGTCAGCCCCAGCATTTT
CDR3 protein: CASSLSPGQPQHF

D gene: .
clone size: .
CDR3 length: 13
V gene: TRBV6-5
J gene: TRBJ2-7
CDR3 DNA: TGTGCCAGCAGTAAACAGGGATCCCACGAGCAGTACTTC
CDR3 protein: CASSKQGSHEQYF

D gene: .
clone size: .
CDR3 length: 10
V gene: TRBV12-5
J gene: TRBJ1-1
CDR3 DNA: TGTGCTAGTGGCTACACTGAAGCTTTCTTT
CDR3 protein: CASGYTEAFF

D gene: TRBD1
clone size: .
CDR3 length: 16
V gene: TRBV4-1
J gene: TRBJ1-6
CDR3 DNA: TGCGCCAGCAGCCCCCCCACGGACAGGGTAGATTCACCCCTCCACTTT
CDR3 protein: CASSPPTDRVDSPLHF

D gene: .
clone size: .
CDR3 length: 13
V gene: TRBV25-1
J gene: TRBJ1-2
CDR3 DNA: TGTGCCAGCAGAAGGAGGGGTAGTGATGGCTACACCTTC
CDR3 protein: CASRRRGSDGYTF

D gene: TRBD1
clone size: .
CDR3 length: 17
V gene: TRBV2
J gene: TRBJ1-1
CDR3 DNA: TGTGCCAGCACTGCCTGGGGGGACAGGGGCCTGAACACTGAAGCTTTCTTT
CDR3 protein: CASTAWGDRGLNTEAFF

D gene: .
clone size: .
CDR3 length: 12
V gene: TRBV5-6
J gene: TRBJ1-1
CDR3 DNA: TGTGCCAGCAGCTTGGGGGGGGTCGGAGCTTTCTTT
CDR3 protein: CASSLGGVGAFF

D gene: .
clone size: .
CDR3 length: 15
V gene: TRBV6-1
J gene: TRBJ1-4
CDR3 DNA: TGTGCCAGCAGTCACAACAGGGAGAGGGGGGAAAAACTGTTTTTT
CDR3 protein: CASSHNRERGEKLFF

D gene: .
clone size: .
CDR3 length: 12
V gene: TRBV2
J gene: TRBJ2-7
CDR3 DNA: TGTGCCAGCAGCGTCCGGACTTACGAGCAGTACTTC
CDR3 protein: CASSVRTYEQYF

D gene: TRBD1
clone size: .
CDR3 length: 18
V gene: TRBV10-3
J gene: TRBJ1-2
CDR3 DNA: TGTGCCATCAGTGAGCCGAATCCTCGGACAGGTGACAACTATGGCTACACCTTC
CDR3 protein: CAISEPNPRTGDNYGYTF

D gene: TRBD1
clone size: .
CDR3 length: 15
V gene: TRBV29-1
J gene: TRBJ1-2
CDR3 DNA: TGCAGCGAGGGGACATTACAGGGGCGAGGCTATGGCTACACCTTC
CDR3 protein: CSEGTLQGRGYGYTF

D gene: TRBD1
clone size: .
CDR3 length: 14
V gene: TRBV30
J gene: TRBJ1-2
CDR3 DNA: TGTGCCTGGAAGTACAGGGGCGCTAACTATGGCTACACCTTC
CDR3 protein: CAWKYRGANYGYTF

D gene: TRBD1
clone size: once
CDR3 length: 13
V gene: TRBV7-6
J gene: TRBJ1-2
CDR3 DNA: TGTGCCAGCAGCTCGGGACAGACCTTTGGCTACACCTTC
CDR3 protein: CASSSGQTFGYTF

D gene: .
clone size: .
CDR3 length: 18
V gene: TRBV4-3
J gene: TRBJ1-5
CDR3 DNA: TGCGCCAGCAGCCAAGATGAACTGGGGGGGTTATGGGCTCAGCCCCAGCATTTT
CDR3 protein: CASSQDELGGLWAQPQHF

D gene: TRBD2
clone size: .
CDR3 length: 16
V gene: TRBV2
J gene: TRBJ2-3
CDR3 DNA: TGTGCCAGCAGTCGTAGCGGGGGGGCCGGCACAGATACGCAGTATTTT
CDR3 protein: CASSRSGGAGTDTQYF

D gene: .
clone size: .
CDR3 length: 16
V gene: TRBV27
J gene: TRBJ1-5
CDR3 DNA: TGTGCCAGCAGACCCACGGGGGGGAGAAGCAATCAGCCCCAGCATTTT
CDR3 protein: CASRPTGGRSNQPQHF

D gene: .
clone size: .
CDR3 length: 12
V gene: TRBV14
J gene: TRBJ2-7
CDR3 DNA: TGTGCCAGCAGCCCTAGCTCCTACGAGCAGTACTTC
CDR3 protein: CASSPSSYEQYF

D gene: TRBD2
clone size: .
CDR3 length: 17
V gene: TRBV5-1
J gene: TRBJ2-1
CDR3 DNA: TGCGCCAGCAGGCTGCTAGCGGGGGGGGTAAGCTACAATGAGCAGTTCTTC
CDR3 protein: CASRLLAGGVSYNEQFF